The T cell receptor beta chain described here comes from a study of T cells in Graves' hyperthyroidism and ophthalmopathy. Background on the study: Peripheral blood was drawn at first diagnosis, prior to all treatment.

The CDR3 regions of TCR beta were amplified from RNA transcripts. The TCR CDR3 first-round RT-PCR relied on the HTBI primer set. TCRdb used MiXCR to reprocess the multiplex PCR reads, holding one entry per CDR3 protein. The sample holds over 350,000 distinct CDR3 sequences, around an eighth seen once. This CDR3 contains 15 residues. V lost 6 bases to trimming and J lost 4 bases, with 19 bases between them. Study-wide results and caveats: The model foresaw ophthalmopathy a median about 6.5 months prior to onset. Blood also contained most expanded thyroid clonotypes above 0.001.

Individuals with ophthalmopathy presented a Clinical Activity Score of at least 3, a NOSPECS grade of at least 4 and a duration under 3 months. This clonotype was seen at least ten times. The antigen is undetermined. The rearrangement links TRBV12-3 or TRBV12-4 to TRBJ2-7; possibly TRBD1 or TRBD2 for D (5 bases each). Sequenced input: blood. This TCR was sampled from a man aged 50-59 years with Graves' ophthalmopathy. The CDR3 DNA reads as TGTGCCAGCAGCCCAGACCTGGGACCCTCTTACGAGCAGTACTTC. Its translation: CASSPDLGPSYEQYF.